This T cell receptor (beta chain) was retrieved from a study of blood T cell repertoires in COVID-19. Study-wide context: There were acute and convalescent COVID-19 samples, and they came from the United States, Italy and Spain. In each case, the material was cDNA or gDNA derived from T cells, B-cell-depleted T cells, or PBMCs.

In the original processing: From reference gene primer amplification, estimates of nucleated cell counts were derived. The repertoire was sequenced with immunoSEQ multiplex PCR; TCRdb's copy has only in-frame clones and lacks some. For V, J and clone size, that table is used; D and trimming come from the DNA. Of approximately 110,000 clones listed, roughly 88% are singletons. CDR3 length: 12 residues. Per the germline V gene, CDR1 is SGHTA and CDR2 is FQGNSA. The V end was cut by 0 bases, the J end by 6 bases, with 3 bases between. This sequence joins TRBV7-2 and TRBJ2-1, with D unresolved. The sequenced material came from peripheral blood. The receptor was isolated from a human donor in a cohort sampled during active COVID-19. The CDR3 nucleotides read TGTGCCAGCAGCTTAGCCGTCAATGAGCAGTTCTTC. This sequence encodes CASSLAVNEQFF.